This TCR beta chain was recovered during a study of CD8+CD57+ T cells in acquired aplastic anemia. Looking at the study overall: Sorting CD4+ and CD8+ cells gave DNA averaging about 3.3 ug.

The CDR3 spans 14 residues. The germline CDR1 and CDR2 sequences are SGHTS and YDEGEE. V was pared by 0 bases and J by 6 bases, with 7 bases between. For CDR3 and TCR beta VDJ profiling, genomic DNA was the template used. TCRdb reanalysed the reads using MiXCR and keeps one entry per CDR3 protein. Counted here are roughly 300,000 distinct CDR3 sequences, 50% to 70% occurring once; the ten biggest clones make up approximately 8.2%. This clonotype was seen many times. This sequence joins TRBV5-8 and TRBJ1-6; maybe TRBD1 (6 bases). The sample consisted of sorted CD4+, CD8+, or CD8+CD57+ T cells (not recorded which) from PBMCs. The TCR originated in a human donor with severe aplastic anemia or a healthy control (not recorded which). CDR3 sequence: CASSLGQANSPLHF. CDR3 bases: TGTGCCAGCAGCTTGGGACAGGCTAATTCACCCCTCCACTTT.